The present T cell receptor (beta chain) was sequenced within a study of radiation and T cells in renal cell carcinoma. This clone was recorded a few times. Time point of the sample: blood 2 weeks post-SBRT. Treatment specified: 15 Gy SBRT to primary tumor, nephrectomy 4 weeks later. The method was immunoSEQ multiplex PCR; TCRdb's version includes in-frame clones alone and lacks a portion of them. The profile shows about 120,000 clones, roughly four fifths of them singletons. Germline values: CDR1 MDHEN, CDR2 SYDVKM. Trimming cost V 3 bases and J 4 bases, with 9 bases left between them. There are 14 residues in the CDR3.

This receptor was obtained from a woman aged 55-69 years with renal cell carcinoma. The chain carries TRBV28 and TRBJ1-4; D unresolved. The sample in question was blood, obtained from a patient whose treatment included radiotherapy and nephrectomy. The CDR3 coding sequence is TGTGCCAGCAGTTTCGAACGGAGTAATGAAAAACTGTTTTTT. The encoded protein is CASSFERSNEKLFF.